This entry lists 25 T cell receptor beta chains sequenced from one sample in a study of T cell repertoires in cytomegalovirus infection. Via MiXCR, TCRdb re-called the reads, giving one row per CDR3 protein. The sample comprises roughly 90,000 distinct CDR3 sequences, roughly a quarter of which are singletons, and approximately 51% rests with the top ten. These receptors are not linked to any known antigen. The specimen comprised CD8+ T cells from cultured PBMCs, sampled from culture after CMV antigen stimulation. The source is a human donor in good health (CMV status not recorded). Some clones in this sample may be carry-over from other donors' samples.

The rearrangement uses TRBV28 and TRBJ1-1; D is possibly TRBD1 (6 bases). Germline-derived CDR1 and CDR2 are MDHEN and SYDVKM. The CDR3 is made up of 15 amino acids. V gave up 6 bases and J gave up 3 bases, with 17 bases separating them. CDR3 sequence (DNA): TGTGCCAGCAGCCCCTGGGGGGCGCAGGACACTGAAGCTTTCTTT. Its protein product is CASSPWGAQDTEAFF.

The chain recombines TRBV27 with TRBJ2-1; 8 bases map to TRBD2. The V and J ends lost 6 bases and 0 bases, in that order; junction bases with no gene match: 7. Germline CDR1 and CDR2: MNHEY and SMNVEV (reference sequence). The CDR3 is made up of 16 amino acids. The CDR3 protein is CASRKAGTSSYNEQFF. The CDR3 DNA reads TGTGCCAGCAGGAAAGCGGGGACTAGCTCCTACAATGAGCAGTTCTTC.

This clonotype turned up a few times. The chain has TRBV7-8 and TRBJ2-3; TRBD1 is a possible D gene (5 bases). The CDR3 totals 14 residues. The V and J ends lost 5 bases and 0 bases respectively, with 9 bases between them. Germline CDR1 SGHVS, CDR2 FQNEAQ. The CDR3 DNA is TGTGCCAGCAGCCTTAGACAGAGCACAGATACGCAGTATTTT. It translates to CASSLRQSTDTQYF.

This clonotype turned up a few times. The chain is built from TRBV19 and TRBJ1-5, with D uncertain. Trimming took off 4 bases at V and 4 bases at J, with 8 bases between the two ends. The CDR3 is 13 residues long. Germline CDR1 LNHDA, CDR2 SQIVND (reference sequence). Here the CDR3 DNA reads TGTGCCAGTAGTAAGACCTTTAATCAGCCCCAGCATTTT. It encodes CASSKTFNQPQHF.

This chain connects TRBV12-3 or TRBV12-4 to TRBJ1-2, with TRBD1 matching 7 bases. There are 14 residues in the CDR3. The junction had 5 bases not matched to a gene; V was cut back by 2 bases and J by 5 bases. The CDR3 sequence is CASSLWEQGYGYTF. CDR3 nucleotides: TGTGCCAGCAGTTTATGGGAACAGGGGTATGGCTACACCTTC.

At least ten counts were recorded for this clonotype. The genes are TRBV6-1 and TRBJ2-3, with D uncertain. Trimming cost V 5 bases and J 2 bases, with 8 bases left between them. This CDR3 comprises 13 residues. The germline gives CDR1 MNHNS, CDR2 SASEGT. The DNA for the CDR3 is TGTGCCAGCAGTTTCTACATCACAGATACGCAGTATTTT. Encoded protein: CASSFYITDTQYF.

This clonotype was counted at least ten times. V and J are TRBV7-9 and TRBJ1-2; D is possibly TRBD1 (6 bases). With 5 bases removed from V and 4 bases from J, the gap between germline ends came to 17 bases. Germline values: CDR1 SEHNR, CDR2 FQNEAQ (reference sequence). The CDR3 sequence is 15 residues long. The CDR3 nucleotides read TGTGCCAGCAGCCCCCGGGGGGCGATGGGCTATGGCTACACCTTC. Its protein product is CASSPRGAMGYGYTF.

This clonotype was counted ten times or more. The chain has TRBV7-9 and TRBJ1-1; weak D call: TRBD1 (5 bases). Per the germline V gene, CDR1 is SEHNR and CDR2 is FQNEAQ (reference sequence). This CDR3 contains 15 residues. The V end was cut by 1 base, the J end by 3 bases, with 12 bases between. The CDR3 sequence is CASSLDQGVDTEAFF. DNA for the CDR3: TGTGCCAGCAGCTTAGATCAGGGTGTCGACACTGAAGCTTTCTTT.

This rearrangement joins TRBV6-2 or TRBV6-3 to TRBJ2-1; 9 bases match TRBD2. The trim removed 7 bases at V and 2 bases at J, leaving 6 bases unmatched. CDR1 is MNHEY, CDR2 SVGEGT, per germline. This CDR3 is built from 15 residues. The CDR3 spells CASMPTSGTYNEQFF. CDR3 sequence (DNA): TGTGCCAGCATGCCGACTAGCGGAACCTACAATGAGCAGTTCTTC.

The V gene is TRBV11-2, the J gene TRBJ2-2, with D possibly being TRBD2 (6 bases). This CDR3 comprises 16 residues. V dropped 4 bases and J dropped 4 bases, with 16 bases sitting between them. Germline values: CDR1 SGHAT, CDR2 FQNNGV. The DNA for the CDR3 is TGTGCCAGCAGCTCAGCCGGGACTCCACCCACCGGGGAGCTGTTTTTT. Its protein product is CASSSAGTPPTGELFF.

This clonotype was observed at least ten times. The J gene is TRBJ2-7, the V gene TRBV6-2 or TRBV6-3; D is tentatively TRBD1 or TRBD2 (6 bases each). CDR3 length: 14 amino acids. Germline loops: CDR1 MNHEY, CDR2 SVGEGT. V was clipped by 0 bases and J by 4 bases, with 10 bases between them. The CDR3 spells CASSYSGGLYEQYF. In DNA form, the CDR3 reads TGTGCCAGCAGTTACTCCGGGGGCCTTTACGAGCAGTACTTC.

About this clonotype: A much larger clone lies one base from this, so it may be a read error. The chain employs TRBV28 and TRBJ2-2; a weak D match, TRBD1 (6 bases). Germline CDR1 MDHEN, CDR2 SYDVKM. The V gene lost 6 bases and the J gene lost 6 bases, with 20 bases spanning the gap. The CDR3 has 16 amino acids. Here the CDR3 reads CASSLPWIGGSGELFF. CDR3 nucleotides: TGTGCCAGCAGCTTACCCTGGATAGGGGGTTCCGGGGAGCTGTTTTTT.

This clonotype came up many times. The chain couples TRBV7-2 to TRBJ1-2; D is uncertain. The germline gives CDR1 SGHTA, CDR2 FQGNSA. This CDR3 region has 16 residues. V was cut by 4 bases and J by 4 bases, with 19 bases left in between. The CDR3 reads CASSSPMAEHLYGYTF. CDR3 sequence (DNA): TGTGCCAGCAGCTCCCCGATGGCGGAACACCTCTATGGCTACACCTTC.

A word on this clonotype: This could be a read error, since a much larger clone is one nucleotide away. In nucleotides, the CDR3 is TGTGCCAGCAGTTCCTTAGGTGCCCACGAGCAGTACTTC. It translates to CASSSLGAHEQYF. The chain has TRBV12-3 or TRBV12-4 and TRBJ2-7; D ambiguous. Trimming shortened V by 4 bases and J by 5 bases, and 12 bases separated the two germline ends. The CDR3 spans 13 residues.

This chain uses TRBV9 with TRBJ2-7; TRBD2 matches 10 bases. The CDR3 extends over 16 amino acids. The V gene's germline CDR1 is SGDLS and CDR2 YYNGEE. V was clipped by 3 bases and J by 7 bases; unmatched bases: 13. For the CDR3, the DNA is TGTGCCAGCAGCGCAGATCAAGCGGGAGGGCCATTAGAGCAGTACTTC. It specifies CASSADQAGGPLEQYF.

The V gene is TRBV4-3, the J gene TRBJ1-5; D not certain. Trimming took 0 bases from V and 3 from J, leaving 9 bases between them. The CDR3 runs 15 residues. Germline-derived CDR1 and CDR2 are LGHNA and YSLEER. The DNA of the CDR3 is TGCGCCAGCAGCCAAGAATTAACCCTCAATCAGCCCCAGCATTTT. It is translated as CASSQELTLNQPQHF.

The gene calls are TRBV20-1 and TRBJ1-1; D possibly corresponds to TRBD1 (6 bases). Per the germline V gene, CDR1 is DFQATT and CDR2 is SNEGSKA (reference sequence). The CDR3 spans 14 residues. With 3 bases removed from V and 5 bases from J, the gap between germline ends came to 16 bases. In nucleotides, the CDR3 is TGCAGTGCTAGCAGGGCCGCAGGGGAGACTGAAGCTTTCTTT. It translates to CSASRAAGETEAFF.

This chain links TRBV7-8 with TRBJ1-2; D possibly corresponds to TRBD1 (5 bases). Trimming shortened V by 11 bases and J by 3 bases, and 10 bases separated the two germline ends. From germline, CDR1 is SGHVS and CDR2 FQNEAQ. The CDR3 loop spans 11 amino acids. DNA of the CDR3: TGTGCCCTAGGGGCGGACTATGGCTACACCTTC. Translation: CALGADYGYTF.

This clonotype appeared many times. V gene TRBV7-3 combines with J gene TRBJ2-3; 8 positions agree with TRBD2. This CDR3 region has 15 residues. V was clipped by 3 bases and J by 2 bases; unmatched bases: 4. Germline V gene sequence: CDR1 SGHTA, CDR2 FQGTGA. CDR3 sequence: CASSFSGAFTDTQYF. As DNA, the CDR3 is TGTGCCAGCAGCTTTAGCGGGGCTTTCACAGATACGCAGTATTTT.

This clonotype was observed at least ten times. The V gene is TRBV7-8, the J gene TRBJ1-1, with TRBD1 matching 10 bases. V gave up 3 bases and J gave up 6 bases; unmatched junction bases: 4. The CDR3 covers 14 residues. Germline lookup yields CDR1 SGHVS and CDR2 FQNEAQ. The CDR3 sequence is CASSFGTGVSEAFF. In nucleotides, the CDR3 is TGTGCCAGCAGCTTTGGGACAGGGGTTTCTGAAGCTTTCTTT. Full variable domain (outside the CDR3, taken from reference TRBV7-8 and TRBJ1-1): GAGVSQSPRYKVAKRGQDVALRCDPISGHVSLFWYQQALGQGPEFLTYFQNEAQLDKSGLPSDRFFAERPEGSVSTLKIQRTQQEDSAVYLCASSFGTGVSEAFFGQGTRLTVV.

The sample holds many counts of this clonotype. CDR3 nucleotides: TGTGCCAGCAGTGAACCGGGACAGGGGAAAGGCGACAGCAATCAGCCCCAGCATTTT. Encoded protein: CASSEPGQGKGDSNQPQHF. The chain recombines TRBV6-1 with TRBJ1-5; 10 bases match TRBD1. The V gene's germline CDR1 is MNHNS and CDR2 SASEGT. V dropped 2 bases and J dropped 1; count of bases not matched to a gene: 11. CDR3 length: 19 residues.

This clonotype has a count of ten or more. The J gene is TRBJ1-6, the V gene TRBV12-3 or TRBV12-4; possible D gene TRBD1, 6 bases. V shed 9 bases and J shed 3 bases, with 9 bases lying between them. The CDR3 length is 13 residues. The CDR3 is CASAGVYNSPLHF. The DNA for the CDR3 is TGTGCCAGTGCAGGGGTCTATAATTCACCCCTCCACTTT.

Regarding this clonotype: A much larger clone lies a single base off, so this may be a read error. This chain uses TRBV6-2 or TRBV6-3 with TRBJ1-1; tentative D call: TRBD1 (5 bases). There are 15 residues in the CDR3. Trimming took off 6 bases at V and 1 base at J, with 15 bases between the two ends. The germline V gene encodes CDR1 MNHEY and CDR2 SVGEGT. DNA of the CDR3: TGTGCCAGCAGCGTCTATCCCGGGGGGAACACTGAAGCTTTCTTT. Residues: CASSVYPGGNTEAFF.

This clonotype was observed a few times. The genes are TRBV9 and TRBJ2-7; maybe TRBD2 (6 bases). CDR3 length: 15 residues. V was cut by 0 bases and J by 7 bases, with 17 bases left in between. Germline V gene sequence: CDR1 SGDLS, CDR2 YYNGEE. CDR3 sequence reads: CASSVDGGAGWEQYF. CDR3 sequence (DNA): TGTGCCAGCAGCGTAGATGGAGGGGCCGGCTGGGAGCAGTACTTC.

V usage is TRBV4-1 and J usage is TRBJ2-3, with TRBD2 matching 11 bases. The CDR3 extends over 19 amino acids. The germline V gene encodes CDR1 MGHRA and CDR2 YSYEKL. The J segment lost 0 bases and the V segment lost 0 bases, leaving 8 bases of the junction unmatched. The CDR3 is CASSQERSGRGTSTDTQYF. CDR3 bases: TGCGCCAGCAGCCAAGAACGTAGCGGGAGGGGGACTAGCACAGATACGCAGTATTTT.